A selection of T cell receptor beta chains follows, all from one sample in a study of early T cells in non-severe SARS-CoV-2 infection. TCRdb processed the 5' RACE reads anew with MiXCR; each CDR3 protein has one entry. The data show 60,000 to 75,000 distinct CDR3 sequences, with roughly 10% seen just once and around 6.7% held by the top ten. Specimen: whole blood. All receptors derive from an adult who was a healthcare worker with PCR-confirmed SARS-CoV-2 infection or an uninfected control (not recorded which). Each CDR3 is given with its conserved first and last residue. Not every row has a clone size; where given, it reads once, few, many or a size class.

v_gene	j_gene	abundance	CDR3aa
TRBV27	TRBJ2-7	.	CASSLSWTGGANSYEQYF
TRBV11-2	TRBJ2-1	many	CASSLEGPTINEQFF
TRBV29-1	TRBJ2-7	few	CSVEGAGYEQYF
TRBV29-1	TRBJ2-2	medium-sized	CSVHLGQGTGGGELFF
TRBV29-1	TRBJ2-7	.	CSVEGQGAYEQYF
TRBV7-3	TRBJ2-3	many	CASSPRTSGGRGTDTQYF
TRBV24-1	TRBJ2-5	.	CATSDPTTFGQETQYF
TRBV18	TRBJ2-2	.	CASSPSGVGTGELFF
TRBV7-2	TRBJ2-5	many	CASSLLGAPRETQYF
TRBV5-1	TRBJ2-5	.	CASSWDRVETQYF
TRBV29-1	TRBJ2-6	few	CSVEWGGTSGANVLTF
TRBV29-1	TRBJ2-2	many	CSVFIVNTGELFF
TRBV29-1	TRBJ1-1	many	CSVRSTWEVGTEAFF
TRBV6-5	TRBJ2-3	many	CASRSEGDTQYF
TRBV28	TRBJ2-5	many	CASSQSSGATETQYF
TRBV6-2/TRBV6-3	TRBJ2-2	.	CASSYPPAGELFF
TRBV3-1	TRBJ1-2	.	CASSQFTGERGYTF
TRBV5-6	TRBJ2-4	.	CASSFFTGDSSNIQYF
TRBV6-1	TRBJ2-5	few	CASSEEQGETQYF
TRBV20-1	TRBJ2-3	.	CSARELAGGLDTQYF
TRBV6-2/TRBV6-3	TRBJ2-7	.	CASRSGTYEQYF
TRBV11-3	TRBJ2-3	few	CASSFGTTRYDTQYF
TRBV2	TRBJ2-7	.	CASSAGTYEQYF
TRBV7-9	TRBJ2-2	many	CASSPESALGELFF
TRBV28	TRBJ1-1	many	CASSLSGQHTEAFF
TRBV9	TRBJ2-5	.	CASSRTGGAQTQYF
TRBV12-3/TRBV12-4	TRBJ1-5	few	CASSLAIGGYSNQPQHF
TRBV9	TRBJ2-1	few	CASSTRSGSSYNEQFF
TRBV12-3/TRBV12-4	TRBJ2-1	.	CASSFYNEQFF
TRBV28	TRBJ2-5	many	CASSLRTGRKTQYF
TRBV11-3	TRBJ2-1	.	CASSLALAGSSYNEQFF
TRBV29-1	TRBJ2-5	.	CSVEDPLAAIQETQYF
TRBV7-2	TRBJ1-3	.	CAVRGGNTIYF
TRBV7-2	TRBJ1-1	many	CASSLTMNTEAFF
TRBV5-8	TRBJ1-1	few	CASSLKLGRGNTEAFF
TRBV7-9	TRBJ1-3	.	CASSLETGNTIYF
TRBV10-3	TRBJ2-1	.	CAIRPPAGGDEQFF
TRBV20-1	TRBJ2-5	many	CSARTNQETQYF
TRBV20-1	TRBJ2-5	.	CSASLGETQYF
TRBV12-5	TRBJ2-3	.	CASGSKVRGADTQYF
TRBV9	TRBJ1-1	medium-sized	CASSVSGMNTEAFF
TRBV14	TRBJ2-5	few	CASSQHPRVQETQYF
TRBV6-4	TRBJ2-2	.	CASSEGTDTGELFF
TRBV5-1	TRBJ2-1	.	CASSLGTGYNEQFF
TRBV7-2	TRBJ2-3	few	CASSLGERFTDTQYF
TRBV4-2	TRBJ1-2	.	CASSQDRYDYGYTF
TRBV5-4	TRBJ2-1	many	CASSSQSGTLYNEQFF
TRBV20-1	TRBJ1-2	many	CSASTGGEGYGYTF